The 16 T cell receptor beta chains below come from one sample, sequenced in a study of T cells in Graves' hyperthyroidism and ophthalmopathy. What was amplified from RNA transcripts were TCR beta CDR3 regions. The primer set for the first-round RT-PCR of the TCR CDR3 was HTBI. TCRdb independently ran MiXCR on the multiplex PCR reads; one entry per CDR3 protein. Counted here are about 300,000 distinct CDR3 sequences, roughly 19% occurring once; the ten biggest clones make up less than 40%. Input material: blood. The receptor set was obtained from a man aged 45-65 years with Graves' ophthalmopathy.

CDR3 sequence reads: CASSYPQGWHYGYTF. Here the CDR3 DNA reads TGTGCCAGCAGCTACCCACAGGGTTGGCACTATGGCTACACCTTC. V usage is TRBV6-2 or TRBV6-3 and J usage is TRBJ1-2; tentatively, D is TRBD1 (6 bases). Trimming shortened V by 6 bases and J by 3 bases, and 17 bases separated the two germline ends. CDR1 and CDR2 from the germline V gene are MNHEY and SVGEGT. The CDR3 spans 15 residues.

The V and J genes are TRBV29-1 and TRBJ2-3; no reliable D call. The CDR3 is 11 amino acids. Germline loops: CDR1 SQVTM, CDR2 ANQGSEA. The V gene lost 6 bases and the J gene lost 3 bases, with 7 bases spanning the gap. The CDR3 bases are TGCAGCGTGGCCTGGACAGATACGCAGTATTTT. Translating it yields CSVAWTDTQYF.

This sequence joins TRBV6-1 and TRBJ1-1, with TRBD1 identical over 7 bases. From germline, CDR1 is MNHNS and CDR2 SASEGT. The CDR3 contains 15 residues. V shed 5 bases and J 6 bases; nucleotides not matched to a gene: 12. CDR3 nucleotides: TGTGCCAGCAGTAGTGACAGGGAGTGGAAGGCTGAAGCTTTCTTT. As protein: CASSSDREWKAEAFF.

DNA for the CDR3: TGTGCCAGCAGCCTCGAACAGGGGCGTAATGGCTACACCTTC. This gives the protein CASSLEQGRNGYTF. The genes are TRBV7-8 and TRBJ1-2, with 7 nucleotides matching TRBD1. CDR1 SGHVS and CDR2 FQNEAQ come from the germline V gene. The CDR3 is 14 amino acids. J lost 6 bases, V lost 5 bases, and 9 bases had no gene match.

As for this clonotype: A read error may be the cause here, since a much bigger clone is one base away. J is TRBJ1-1 and V is TRBV7-2; D perhaps matches TRBD1 (5 bases). CDR1 and CDR2 from the germline V gene are SGHTA and FQGNSA. The CDR3 has 17 residues. The CDR3: CASSLSGTAIENAEAFF. In nucleotides, the CDR3 is TGTGCCAGCAGCTTATCCGGGACGGCCATAGAGAACGCTGAAGCTTTCTTT. The whole variable domain, filled in from reference TRBV7-2 and TRBJ1-1, reads GAGVSQSPSNKVTEKGKDVELRCDPISGHTALYWYRQSLGQGLEFLIYFQGNSAPDKSGLPSDRFSAERTGGSVSTLTIQRTQQEDSAVYLCASSLSGTAIENAEAFFGQGTRLTVV.

The V call is TRBV6-1, the J call TRBJ1-2; TRBD1 matches at 9 bases. Germline loops: CDR1 MNHNS, CDR2 SASEGT. CDR3 size: 13 residues. J was trimmed by 8 bases and V by 6 bases; bases with no gene match: 7. CDR3 sequence: CASRQQGARGYTF. The CDR3 DNA follows: TGTGCCAGCAGGCAACAGGGGGCGAGAGGCTACACCTTC.

This clonotype was counted a few times. V gene TRBV6-1 combines with J gene TRBJ2-7, with 8 bases identical to TRBD1. Germline loops: CDR1 MNHNS, CDR2 SASEGT. J was trimmed by 0 bases and V by 5 bases; bases with no gene match: 6. This CDR3 comprises 15 residues. The CDR3 here is CASSQTRGPSYEQYF. CDR3 coding DNA: TGTGCCAGCAGTCAAACCAGGGGGCCCTCCTACGAGCAGTACTTC.

Sample share makes this clonotype medium-sized (0.01 to 0.1%). V and J are TRBV11-2 and TRBJ2-7; D is possibly TRBD1 (6 bases). Trimming stripped 0 bases from V and 7 bases from J, with 16 bases between. Germline CDR1 and CDR2: SGHAT and FQNNGV. CDR3 length: 15 residues. The CDR3 region is CASSLDRDTGLEQYF. CDR3 bases: TGTGCCAGCAGCTTAGACCGGGACACGGGCTTAGAGCAGTACTTC.

The chain has TRBV27 and TRBJ2-7, with TRBD2 matching over 10 bases. Germline CDR1 MNHEY, CDR2 SMNVEV (reference sequence). V lost 5 bases, J lost 3 bases, and 4 bases stayed unmatched. The CDR3 consists of 14 residues. The CDR3 reads CASSRQREGYEQYF. The CDR3 coding sequence is TGTGCCAGCAGTCGCCAGCGGGAGGGCTACGAGCAGTACTTC.

This clonotype was seen more than once but under ten times. Just one base apart from a much larger clone, this may be a read error. V gene TRBV5-6 combines with J gene TRBJ2-5, with 10 positions matching TRBD1. V shed 5 bases, J shed 4 bases, and the junction held 2 bases outside the gene matches. CDR3 size: 13 residues. The germline CDR1 and CDR2 sequences are SGHDT and YYEEEE. CDR3 in amino acids: CASSWTGGETQYF. CDR3 DNA sequence: TGTGCCAGCAGTTGGACAGGGGGAGAGACCCAGTACTTC. The full variable domain, its missing parts supplied by reference TRBV5-6 and TRBJ2-5, is DAGVTQSPTHLIKTRGQQVTLRCSPKSGHDTVSWYQQALGQGPQFIFQYYEEEERQRGNFPDRFSGHQFPNYSSELNVNALLLGDSALYLCASSWTGGETQYFGPGTRLLVL.

This clonotype was detected ten times or more. The rearrangement links TRBV27 to TRBJ2-1; no clear D gene. V was cut by 1 base and J by 5 bases, with 21 bases left in between. The CDR3 contains 18 residues. CDR1 and CDR2 (germline): MNHEY, SMNVEV (reference sequence). The CDR3: CASSLFGLSGAGDNEQFF. The CDR3 DNA reads TGTGCCAGCAGTTTATTCGGGTTGTCGGGTGCAGGTGACAATGAGCAGTTCTTC.

The rearrangement uses TRBV19 and TRBJ1-2, with D perhaps TRBD1 (5 bases). Trimming shortened V by 7 bases and J by 4 bases, and 16 bases separated the two germline ends. Germline V lookup: CDR1 LNHDA, CDR2 SQIVND (reference sequence). The CDR3 runs to 14 residues. This chain's CDR3 is CASTHGGDGYGYTF. CDR3 bases: TGTGCCAGTACCCACGGGGGAGATGGCTATGGCTACACCTTC.

Ten or more counts support this clonotype. CDR3 coding DNA: TGCAGTGTCCACGGGGGGCCCACTGAAGCTTTCTTT. Amino acids: CSVHGGPTEAFF. V gene TRBV20-1 combines with J gene TRBJ1-1, with D possibly being TRBD1 (6 bases). The CDR3 is made up of 12 amino acids. The V end was cut by 7 bases, the J end by 4 bases, with 13 bases between. The germline gives CDR1 DFQATT, CDR2 SNEGSKA (reference sequence).

This clonotype was seen more than once but under ten times. The chain carries TRBV7-9 and TRBJ2-7, with D hard to call. Germline CDR1 reads SEHNR; CDR2 reads FQNEAQ (reference sequence). V dropped 8 bases and J dropped 5 bases, with 13 bases sitting between them. The CDR3 runs to 12 residues. The CDR3 nucleotides are TGTGCCAGCGGTGAGACGCCCAACGAGCAGTACTTC. It is translated as CASGETPNEQYF.

This clonotype was recorded once. The chain combines TRBV5-1 with TRBJ1-2; tentative D call: TRBD1 (5 bases). From germline, CDR1 is SGHRS and CDR2 YFSETQ. Trimming removed 4 bases at V and 5 bases at J, with 21 bases between. This CDR3 region has 16 residues. CDR3 loop: CASSPRPAGRDYGYTF. In nucleotides, the CDR3 is TGCGCCAGCAGCCCCCGACCCGCGGGGCGAGATTATGGCTACACCTTC. Combining the CDR3 with reference TRBV5-1 and TRBJ1-2 gives the whole variable domain KAGVTQTPRYLIKTRGQQVTLSCSPISGHRSVSWYQQTPGQGLQFLFEYFSETQRNKGNFPGRFSGRQFSNSRSEMNVSTLELGDSALYLCASSPRPAGRDYGYTFGSGTRLTVV.

V and J are TRBV7-9 and TRBJ1-2, with D unclear. Per the germline V gene, CDR1 is SEHNR and CDR2 is FQNEAQ (reference sequence). This CDR3 is 14 amino acids long. Trimming took off 4 bases at V and 2 bases at J, with 11 bases between the two ends. The CDR3 coding sequence is TGTGCCAGCAGCTCAGATCCGGGAAACTATGGCTACACCTTC. This encodes CASSSDPGNYGYTF. The complete variable domain, with remaining parts taken from reference TRBV7-9 and TRBJ1-2, reads DTGVSQNPRHKITKRGQNVTFRCDPISEHNRLYWYRQTLGQGPEFLTYFQNEAQLEKSRLLSDRFSAERPKGSFSTLEIQRTEQGDSAMYLCASSSDPGNYGYTFGSGTRLTVV.